These 32 T cell receptor beta chains originate from one sample sequenced in a study of blood T cell repertoires in COVID-19. TCRdb's table, derived via immunoSEQ multiplex PCR, lists solely in-frame clones and lacks some. The repertoire holds around 230,000 clones, 65% to 90% seen once, with 11% in the top ten. The sequenced sample was peripheral blood. All receptors come from a man aged 45-60 years with COVID-19, enrolled during active disease.

This chain joins TRBV25-1 and TRBJ1-2, with TRBD1 identical over 10 bases. Germline V gives CDR1 MGHDK, CDR2 SYGVNS. The CDR3 is made up of 14 amino acids. With V trimmed by 6 bases and J by 3 bases, 4 bases remained unmatched. This CDR3 reads CASRSTGGDYGYTF. The CDR3, as DNA: TGTGCCAGCAGGTCGACAGGGGGCGACTATGGCTACACCTTC.

The chain links TRBV4-1 to TRBJ2-4; a weak D match, TRBD1 (6 bases). Per germline, CDR1 MGHRA and CDR2 YSYEKL. The CDR3 runs to 16 residues. The ends were cut back, 3 bases at V and 1 base at J, with 13 bases in the middle. The CDR3 region is CASSQSEGQAKNIQYF. CDR3 sequence (DNA): TGCGCCAGCAGCCAGAGCGAAGGACAGGCCAAAAACATTCAGTACTTC.

The V and J genes are TRBV5-1 and TRBJ2-1, with TRBD2 matching over 11 bases. Germline V gene sequence: CDR1 SGHRS, CDR2 YFSETQ. The CDR3 runs 15 residues. With 1 base clipped from V and 6 bases from J, the junction kept 3 bases outside the gene matches. The CDR3 sequence: CASSLKLAGGNEQFF. CDR3 in DNA: TGCGCCAGCAGCTTGAAGCTAGCGGGAGGCAATGAGCAGTTCTTC.

V is TRBV30 and J is TRBJ2-2; TRBD2 matches 9 bases. V lost 8 bases, J lost 3 bases, and 4 bases stayed unmatched. This CDR3 has 13 residues. CDR1 is GTSNPN, CDR2 SVGIG, per germline (reference sequence). CDR3 sequence reads: CAQTSGYTGELFF. The CDR3 nucleotides read TGTGCCCAGACTAGCGGTTACACCGGGGAGCTGTTTTTT.

This clone was counted a single time. This chain uses TRBV20-1 with TRBJ1-1, with D hard to call. V was pared by 8 bases and J by 3 bases, with 10 bases between. Germline V gene lookup returns CDR1 DFQATT and CDR2 SNEGSKA (reference sequence). The CDR3 spans 11 residues. The CDR3 DNA follows: TGCAGTTCAAGGAGTCACACTGAAGCTTTCTTT. Amino acids: CSSRSHTEAFF.

This sequence joins TRBV3-1 (or the pseudogene TRBV3-2) and TRBJ2-5, with D unresolved. Trimming took 1 base from V and 5 from J, leaving 8 bases between them. This CDR3 has 13 residues. Germline V gene sequence: CDR1 LGHDT, CDR2 YNNKEL (reference sequence). In DNA, the CDR3 is TGTGCCAGCAGCCAAGGCCGCGTGGAGACCCAGTACTTC. Translating it yields CASSQGRVETQYF.

This chain joins TRBV7-8 and TRBJ2-2; D unclear. With 4 bases removed from V and 3 bases from J, the gap between germline ends came to 6 bases. CDR1 and CDR2 (germline): SGHVS, FQNEAQ. The CDR3 is made up of 13 amino acids. CDR3 bases: TGTGCCAGCAGCTCAAGCTACACCGGGGAGCTGTTTTTT. It specifies CASSSSYTGELFF.

This chain joins TRBV11-1 and TRBJ2-3, with D possibly matching TRBD1 (5 bases). This CDR3 spans 12 amino acids. Trimming took 3 bases from V and 4 from J, leaving 5 bases between them. Per the germline V gene, CDR1 is SGHAT and CDR2 is FQDESV (reference sequence). CDR3 nucleotide sequence: TGTGCCAGCAGCTTGACAGCAGATACGCAGTATTTT. It is translated as CASSLTADTQYF.

The chain uses TRBV7-2 and TRBJ1-6; TRBD1 agrees at 8 bases. This CDR3 spans 13 amino acids. Per germline, CDR1 SGHTA and CDR2 FQGNSA. Unmatched junction bases numbered 1, after V lost 3 bases and J lost 9 bases. The CDR3 DNA is TGTGCCAGCAGCTTGGACAGGGTTTCACCCCTCCACTTT. Protein product: CASSLDRVSPLHF.

J is TRBJ2-2 and V is TRBV24-1, with a possible D match to TRBD1 (6 bases). The CDR3 sequence is 16 residues long. Trimming left V 1 base short and J 3 bases short, with 11 bases between. CDR1 is KGHDR, CDR2 SFDVKD, per germline. This CDR3 is CATSDFGGSDTGELFF. CDR3 nucleotides: TGTGCCACCAGTGATTTTGGGGGCAGCGACACCGGGGAGCTGTTTTTT.

This sequence joins TRBV5-4 and TRBJ1-5; 10 bases map to TRBD1. V gave up 3 bases and J gave up 7 bases; unmatched junction bases: 1. Per germline, CDR1 SGHNT and CDR2 YYREEE (reference sequence). The CDR3 contains 13 residues. The CDR3 protein is CASSWDRGQPQHF. The CDR3 bases are TGTGCCAGCAGCTGGGACAGGGGCCAGCCCCAGCATTTT.

The gene calls are TRBV11-3 and TRBJ2-3, with a possible D match to TRBD2 (6 bases). This CDR3 region has 14 residues. Trimming removed 4 bases from V and 0 bases from J, with 8 bases in between. Germline loops: CDR1 SGHNT, CDR2 YENEEA. The CDR3 sequence: CASSSSVSTDTQYF. In nucleotides, the CDR3 is TGTGCCAGCAGCTCTAGCGTCAGCACAGATACGCAGTATTTT.

V is TRBV5-4 and J is TRBJ2-7; 10 nucleotides line up with TRBD1. Germline V gene sequence: CDR1 SGHNT, CDR2 YYREEE (reference sequence). The CDR3 contains 13 residues. The V and J ends lost 7 bases and 0 bases, in that order; junction bases with no gene match: 1. The CDR3 loop is CASRDRGSYEQYF. For the CDR3, the DNA is TGTGCCAGCCGGGACAGGGGCTCCTACGAGCAGTACTTC.

This clone was counted between two and nine times. The gene calls are TRBV7-9 and TRBJ2-1; 11 nucleotides match TRBD2. Germline assignment: CDR1 SEHNR and CDR2 FQNEAQ (reference sequence). Trimming cost V 5 bases and J 6 bases; bases outside gene matches: 6. This CDR3 spans 15 amino acids. The CDR3 protein is CASSPLAGGSNEQFF. DNA of the CDR3: TGTGCCAGCAGCCCTTTAGCGGGGGGGAGCAATGAGCAGTTCTTC. The full variable domain, with the rest looked up from reference TRBV7-9 and TRBJ2-1, is DTGVSQNPRHKITKRGQNVTFRCDPISEHNRLYWYRQTLGQGPEFLTYFQNEAQLEKSRLLSDRFSAERPKGSFSTLEIQRTEQGDSAMYLCASSPLAGGSNEQFFGPGTRLTVL.

The chain recombines TRBV19 with TRBJ1-6; 7 positions agree with TRBD1. The germline V gene has CDR1 LNHDA and CDR2 SQIVND (reference sequence). This CDR3 is built from 15 residues. The ends lost 5 bases at V and 5 bases at J; junction bases unmatched: 6. This chain's CDR3 is CASSASTGHNSPLHF. The CDR3 DNA is TGTGCCAGTAGTGCATCGACAGGGCATAATTCACCCCTCCACTTT.

The chain combines TRBV19 with TRBJ1-4, with 8 bases lining up with TRBD1. This CDR3 has 12 residues. V dropped 8 bases and J dropped 8; count of bases not matched to a gene: 4. Germline V gene lookup returns CDR1 LNHDA and CDR2 SQIVND (reference sequence). The CDR3 loop reads CASGTGDEKLFF. For the CDR3, the DNA is TGTGCCAGTGGGACAGGTGACGAAAAACTGTTTTTT.

The rearrangement uses TRBV12-3 or TRBV12-4 and TRBJ1-1, with unresolved D. The CDR3 totals 11 residues. V lost 4 bases to trimming and J lost 10 bases, with 10 bases between them. CDR3 region: CASSSIAGAFF. CDR3 bases: TGTGCCAGCAGTTCAATCGCGGGAGCTTTCTTT.

This clone was seen a single time. The same CDR3 can be traced to other DNA sequences in this sample. V usage is TRBV12-3 or TRBV12-4 and J usage is TRBJ1-5; D unresolved. V was clipped by 5 bases and J by 6 bases, with 11 bases between them. The CDR3 runs 13 residues. CDR3: CASSLGRVQPQHF. The CDR3 nucleotides read TGTGCCAGCAGTCTAGGACGGGTTCAGCCCCAGCATTTT.

The V and J genes are TRBV6-1 and TRBJ2-1, with D perhaps TRBD2 (6 bases). CDR3 length equals 16 residues. The ends were cut back, 2 bases at V and 1 base at J, with 12 bases in the middle. Looked up from germline, CDR1 is MNHNS and CDR2 is SASEGT. The CDR3 nucleotides read TGTGCCAGCAGTGAATCGGGCCGGGAGTCCTACAATGAGCAGTTCTTC. Amino acids: CASSESGRESYNEQFF.

This clone occurred once. Here the CDR3 DNA reads TGTGCCAGCAGAACGGGACAGGGGGTTCAGCCCCAGCATTTT. This sequence encodes CASRTGQGVQPQHF. The J gene is TRBJ1-5, the V gene TRBV28; TRBD1 matches at 11 bases. CDR3 length: 14 residues. From germline, CDR1 is MDHEN and CDR2 SYDVKM. V lost 6 bases to trimming and J lost 6 bases; unmatched junction nucleotides: 4.

The rearrangement uses TRBV5-1 and TRBJ2-7; 7 bases agree with TRBD1. J lost 2 bases, V lost 3 bases, and 5 bases had no gene match. This CDR3 has 14 amino acids. Germline V gene data show CDR1 as SGHRS and CDR2 as YFSETQ. CDR3 bases: TGCGCCAGCAGCTCAGCCGGGACAGCCTACGAGCAGTACTTC. It codes for CASSSAGTAYEQYF.

V is TRBV5-1 and J is TRBJ2-1, with 14 bases aligning to TRBD2. The germline V gene encodes CDR1 SGHRS and CDR2 YFSETQ. V was clipped by 7 bases and J by 4 bases; unmatched bases: 16. The CDR3 runs 19 residues. CDR3 in amino acids: CASQGAGLAGVGDYNEQFF. CDR3 sequence (DNA): TGCGCCAGCCAGGGCGCGGGACTAGCGGGAGTCGGGGATTACAATGAGCAGTTCTTC.

This clone came up a few times. This chain links TRBV7-2 with TRBJ1-2, with D possibly matching TRBD1 (5 bases). V was clipped by 3 bases and J by 0 bases, with 20 bases between them. The CDR3 is made up of 18 amino acids. The germline V gene has CDR1 SGHTA and CDR2 FQGNSA. DNA of the CDR3: TGTGCCAGCAGCTTGTGGCGCGTGGAAGGGGCCGCTAACTATGGCTACACCTTC. It encodes CASSLWRVEGAANYGYTF.

This clone has more than one count but fewer than ten. The V gene is TRBV4-3, the J gene TRBJ1-2; no reliable D call. The germline V and J ends were trimmed by 1 base and 4 bases, with 16 bases remaining between them. Per germline, CDR1 LGHNA and CDR2 YSLEER. This CDR3 has 16 residues. The CDR3 loop reads CASSQVGSNRIYGYTF. CDR3 nucleotides: TGCGCCAGCAGCCAAGTGGGGAGTAATCGTATCTATGGCTACACCTTC.

DNA of the CDR3: TGTGCCAGCAGTGAGGACAGCTCCTATAATTCACCCCTCCACTTT. This gives the protein CASSEDSSYNSPLHF. The V call is TRBV6-2 or TRBV6-3, the J call TRBJ1-6; possible D gene TRBD1, 6 bases. V lost 5 bases to trimming and J lost 0 bases, with 8 bases between them. Germline V gene lookup returns CDR1 MNHEY and CDR2 SVGEGT. CDR3 size: 15 residues.

The J gene is TRBJ1-5, the V gene TRBV30; the D gene is possibly TRBD1 (6 bases). The ends were cut back, 1 base at V and 0 bases at J, with 7 bases in the middle. CDR3 length: 14 residues. Germline assignment: CDR1 GTSNPN and CDR2 SVGIG (reference sequence). In nucleotides, the CDR3 is TGTGCCTGGAGTGGGACAGATAGCAATCAGCCCCAGCATTTT. Amino acids: CAWSGTDSNQPQHF.

J is TRBJ1-2 and V is TRBV19; 7 bases agree with TRBD1. Trimming removed 5 bases from V and 6 bases from J; junction bases left unmatched: 12. The germline CDR1 and CDR2 sequences are LNHDA and SQIVND (reference sequence). The CDR3 has 15 residues. The CDR3 loop reads CASSPTSQGIHGYTF. In DNA form, the CDR3 reads TGTGCCAGTAGTCCAACTTCACAGGGGATCCATGGCTACACCTTC.

J is TRBJ2-2 and V is TRBV5-1; tentatively, D is TRBD1 (5 bases). Germline assignment: CDR1 SGHRS and CDR2 YFSETQ. The CDR3 sequence is 15 residues long. V was pared by 0 bases and J by 3 bases, with 9 bases between. This chain's CDR3 is CASSLDGADTGELFF. CDR3 nucleotide sequence: TGCGCCAGCAGCTTGGATGGGGCGGACACCGGGGAGCTGTTTTTT. Full variable domain (missing parts from reference TRBV5-1 and TRBJ2-2): KAGVTQTPRYLIKTRGQQVTLSCSPISGHRSVSWYQQTPGQGLQFLFEYFSETQRNKGNFPGRFSGRQFSNSRSEMNVSTLELGDSALYLCASSLDGADTGELFFGEGSRLTVL.

This chain uses TRBV9 with TRBJ2-3, with a weak D call TRBD1 (6 bases). Trimming took 0 bases from V and 0 from J, leaving 14 bases between them. The CDR3 extends over 17 amino acids. Germline values: CDR1 SGDLS, CDR2 YYNGEE. CDR3 nucleotides: TGTGCCAGCAGCGTAGCTGTTCAGGGGTCTAGCACAGATACGCAGTATTTT. Translation gives CASSVAVQGSSTDTQYF.

The gene calls are TRBV20-1 and TRBJ2-7, with D hard to call. Germline-derived CDR1 and CDR2 are DFQATT and SNEGSKA (reference sequence). This CDR3 comprises 11 residues. The chain's CDR3 is CRAADSYEQYF. The CDR3 nucleotides are TGCAGGGCGGCCGACTCCTACGAGCAGTACTTC.

The chain combines TRBV5-1 with TRBJ2-3, with D unclear. Germline V lookup: CDR1 SGHRS, CDR2 YFSETQ. The CDR3 totals 18 residues. V lost 4 bases and J 0 bases, leaving 21 bases between the germline ends. The CDR3 bases are TGCGCCAGCAGCCCCGGTAAATTACTAAGTCCTAGCACAGATACGCAGTATTTT. Its protein is CASSPGKLLSPSTDTQYF. The full variable domain, rest sourced from reference TRBV5-1 and TRBJ2-3, is KAGVTQTPRYLIKTRGQQVTLSCSPISGHRSVSWYQQTPGQGLQFLFEYFSETQRNKGNFPGRFSGRQFSNSRSEMNVSTLELGDSALYLCASSPGKLLSPSTDTQYFGPGTRLTVL.

This clone showed up just a few times. The rearrangement uses TRBV12-3 or TRBV12-4 and TRBJ2-7; 7 nucleotides match TRBD2. V lost 6 bases, J lost 6 bases, and 8 bases stayed unmatched. This CDR3 spans 13 amino acids. This CDR3 reads CASSLGRSGEQYF. The DNA of the CDR3 is TGTGCCAGCAGCCTCGGGAGGTCCGGCGAGCAGTACTTC.